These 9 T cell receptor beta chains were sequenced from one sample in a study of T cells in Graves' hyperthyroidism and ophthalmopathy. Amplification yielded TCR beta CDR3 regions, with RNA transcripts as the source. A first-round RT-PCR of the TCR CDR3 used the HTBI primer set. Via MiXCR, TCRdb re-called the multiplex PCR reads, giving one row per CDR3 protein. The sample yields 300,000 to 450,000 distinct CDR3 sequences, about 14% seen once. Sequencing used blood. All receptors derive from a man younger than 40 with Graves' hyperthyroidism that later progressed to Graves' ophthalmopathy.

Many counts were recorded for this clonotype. The CDR3 here is CASSLWDEQYF. DNA of the CDR3: TGTGCCAGCAGTTTGTGGGACGAGCAGTACTTC. The chain is built from TRBV28 and TRBJ2-7; D is uncertain. The CDR3 contains 11 residues. CDR1 and CDR2 (germline): MDHEN, SYDVKM. V was shortened by 3 bases and J by 5 bases, with 5 bases between the two germline ends.

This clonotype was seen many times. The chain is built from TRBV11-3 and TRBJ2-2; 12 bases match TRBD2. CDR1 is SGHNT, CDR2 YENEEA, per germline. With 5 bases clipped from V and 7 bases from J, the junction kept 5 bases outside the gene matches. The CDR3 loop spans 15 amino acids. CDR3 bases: TGTGCCAGCAGCCCGACTAGCGGGGGCGTCGGGGAGCTGTTTTTT. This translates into CASSPTSGGVGELFF.

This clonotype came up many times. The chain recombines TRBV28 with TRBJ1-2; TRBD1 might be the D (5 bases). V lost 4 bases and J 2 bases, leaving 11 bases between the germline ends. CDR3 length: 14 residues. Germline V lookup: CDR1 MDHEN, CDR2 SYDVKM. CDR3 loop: CASSWGGRNYGYTF. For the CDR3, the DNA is TGTGCCAGCAGTTGGGGGGGAAGGAACTATGGCTACACCTTC.

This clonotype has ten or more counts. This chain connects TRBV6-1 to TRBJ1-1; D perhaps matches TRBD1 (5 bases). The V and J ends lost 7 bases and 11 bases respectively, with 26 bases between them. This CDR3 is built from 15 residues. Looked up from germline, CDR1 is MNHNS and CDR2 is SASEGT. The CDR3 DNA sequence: TGTGCCAGCACCTCAGACGCGGCGACACCATGGGGGGCTTTCTTT. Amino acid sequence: CASTSDAATPWGAFF.

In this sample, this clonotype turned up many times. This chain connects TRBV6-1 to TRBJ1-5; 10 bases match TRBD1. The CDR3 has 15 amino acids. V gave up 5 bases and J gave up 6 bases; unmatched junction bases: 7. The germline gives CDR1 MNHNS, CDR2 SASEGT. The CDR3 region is CASSSDRGFFQPQHF. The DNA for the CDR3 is TGTGCCAGCAGTTCGGACAGGGGGTTTTTTCAGCCCCAGCATTTT.

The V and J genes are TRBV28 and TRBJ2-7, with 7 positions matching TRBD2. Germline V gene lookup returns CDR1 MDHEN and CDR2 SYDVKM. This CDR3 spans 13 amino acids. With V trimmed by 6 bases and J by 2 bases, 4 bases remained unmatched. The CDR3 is CASRGGSPYEQYF. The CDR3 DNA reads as TGTGCCAGCAGGGGGGGGTCACCCTACGAGCAGTACTTC.

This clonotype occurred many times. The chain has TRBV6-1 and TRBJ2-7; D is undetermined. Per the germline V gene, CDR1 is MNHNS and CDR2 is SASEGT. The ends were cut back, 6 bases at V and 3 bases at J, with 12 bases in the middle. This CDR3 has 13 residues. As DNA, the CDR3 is TGTGCCAGCAGGGGGTCGTTGGTCTACGAGCAGTACTTC. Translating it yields CASRGSLVYEQYF.

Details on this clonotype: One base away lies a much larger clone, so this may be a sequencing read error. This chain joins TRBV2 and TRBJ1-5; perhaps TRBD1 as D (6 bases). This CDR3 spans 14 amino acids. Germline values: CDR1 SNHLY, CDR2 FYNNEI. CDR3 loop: CASSGYRENQPRHF. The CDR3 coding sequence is TGTGCCAGCAGTGGGTACAGGGAGAATCAGCCCCGGCATTTT. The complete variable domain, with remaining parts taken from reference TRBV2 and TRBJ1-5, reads EPEVTQTPSHQVTQMGQEVILRCVPISNHLYFYWYRQILGQKVEFLVSFYNNEISEKSEIFDDQFSVERPDGSNFTLKIRSTKLEDSAMYFCASSGYRENQPRHFGDGTRLSIL.

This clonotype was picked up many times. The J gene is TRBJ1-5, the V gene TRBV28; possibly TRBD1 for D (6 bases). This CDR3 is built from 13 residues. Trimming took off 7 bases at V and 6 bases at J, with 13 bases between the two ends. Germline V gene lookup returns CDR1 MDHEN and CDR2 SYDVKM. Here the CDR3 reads CASKGGGFQPQHF. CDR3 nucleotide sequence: TGTGCCAGCAAGGGGGGGGGCTTTCAGCCCCAGCATTTT. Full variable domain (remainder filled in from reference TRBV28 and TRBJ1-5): DVKVTQSSRYLVKRTGEKVFLECVQDMDHENMFWYRQDPGLGLRLIYFSYDVKMKEKGDIPEGYSVSREKKERFSLILESASTNQTSMYLCASKGGGFQPQHFGDGTRLSIL.